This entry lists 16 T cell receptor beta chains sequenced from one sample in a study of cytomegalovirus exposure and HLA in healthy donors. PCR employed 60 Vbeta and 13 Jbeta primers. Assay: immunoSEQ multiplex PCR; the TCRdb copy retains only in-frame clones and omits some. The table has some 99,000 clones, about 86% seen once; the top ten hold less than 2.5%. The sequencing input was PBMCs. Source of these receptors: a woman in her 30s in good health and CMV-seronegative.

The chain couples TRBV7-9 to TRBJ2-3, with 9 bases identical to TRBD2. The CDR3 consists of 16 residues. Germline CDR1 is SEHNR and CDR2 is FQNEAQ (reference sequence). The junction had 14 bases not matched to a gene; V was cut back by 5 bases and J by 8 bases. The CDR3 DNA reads TGTGCCAGCAGCCCAGGGTCTAGCGGGGAGCTGGGTACGCAGTATTTT. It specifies CASSPGSSGELGTQYF.

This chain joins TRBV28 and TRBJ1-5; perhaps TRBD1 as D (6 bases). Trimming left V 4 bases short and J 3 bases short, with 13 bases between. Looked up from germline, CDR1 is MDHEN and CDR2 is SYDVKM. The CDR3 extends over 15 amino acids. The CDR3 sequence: CASSSLQGANQPQHF. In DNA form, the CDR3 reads TGTGCCAGCAGTTCCTTACAGGGTGCCAATCAGCCCCAGCATTTT.

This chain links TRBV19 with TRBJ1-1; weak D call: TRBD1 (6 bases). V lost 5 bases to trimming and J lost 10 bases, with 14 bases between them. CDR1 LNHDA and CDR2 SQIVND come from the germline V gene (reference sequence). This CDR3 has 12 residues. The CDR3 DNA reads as TGTGCCAGTAGTCCTGCCCCAGGGGCAGCTTTCTTT. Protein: CASSPAPGAAFF.

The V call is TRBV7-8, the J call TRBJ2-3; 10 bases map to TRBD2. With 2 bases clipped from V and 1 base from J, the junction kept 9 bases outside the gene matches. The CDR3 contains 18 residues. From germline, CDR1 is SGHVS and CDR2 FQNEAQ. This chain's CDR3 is CASSLPTLAGLRTDTQYF. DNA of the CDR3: TGTGCCAGCAGCTTACCGACACTAGCGGGGCTCCGCACAGATACGCAGTATTTT.

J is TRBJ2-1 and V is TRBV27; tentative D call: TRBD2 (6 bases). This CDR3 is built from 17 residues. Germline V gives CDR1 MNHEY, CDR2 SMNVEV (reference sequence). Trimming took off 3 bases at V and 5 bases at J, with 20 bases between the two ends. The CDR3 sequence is CASSFPPRRGAHNEQFF. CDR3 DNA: TGTGCCAGCAGTTTCCCTCCCAGGAGGGGAGCCCACAATGAGCAGTTCTTC.

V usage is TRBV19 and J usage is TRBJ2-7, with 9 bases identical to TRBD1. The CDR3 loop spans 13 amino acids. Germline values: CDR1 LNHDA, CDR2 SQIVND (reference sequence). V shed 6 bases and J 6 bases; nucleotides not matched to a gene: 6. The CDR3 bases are TGTGCCAGTAGCGCAGGGACAGGGCGCGAGCAGTACTTC. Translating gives CASSAGTGREQYF.

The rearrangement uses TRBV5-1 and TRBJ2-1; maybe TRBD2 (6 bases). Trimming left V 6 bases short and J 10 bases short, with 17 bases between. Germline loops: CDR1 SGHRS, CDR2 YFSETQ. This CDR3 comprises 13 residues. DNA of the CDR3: TGCGCCAGCATCTCGACGGGAGCACAGGAGCAGTTCTTC. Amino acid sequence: CASISTGAQEQFF.

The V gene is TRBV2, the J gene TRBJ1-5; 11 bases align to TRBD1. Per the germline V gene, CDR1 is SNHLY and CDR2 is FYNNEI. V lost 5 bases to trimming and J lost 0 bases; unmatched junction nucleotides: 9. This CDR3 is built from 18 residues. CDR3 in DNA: TGTGCCAGCAGTCCATCCCGGACAGGGGGCTATAGCAATCAGCCCCAGCATTTT. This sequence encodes CASSPSRTGGYSNQPQHF.

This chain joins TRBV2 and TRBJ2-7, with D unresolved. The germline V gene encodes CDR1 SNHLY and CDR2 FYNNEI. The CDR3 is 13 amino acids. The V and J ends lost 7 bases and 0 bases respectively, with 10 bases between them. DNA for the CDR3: TGTGCCAGCATAAAGAGGAGCTCCTACGAGCAGTACTTC. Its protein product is CASIKRSSYEQYF.

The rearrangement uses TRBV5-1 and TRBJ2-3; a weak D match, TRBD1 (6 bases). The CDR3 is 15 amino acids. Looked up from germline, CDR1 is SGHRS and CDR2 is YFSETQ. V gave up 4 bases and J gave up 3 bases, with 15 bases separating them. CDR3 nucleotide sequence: TGCGCCAGCAGCATACAGGGTTCTCTTACAGATACGCAGTATTTT. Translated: CASSIQGSLTDTQYF.

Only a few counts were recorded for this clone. The chain's CDR3 is CATSRDRGGNTIYF. The CDR3 DNA is TGTGCCACCAGCAGGGACAGGGGCGGAAACACCATATATTTT. This sequence joins TRBV15 and TRBJ1-3; 9 bases are a match to TRBD1. V shed 3 bases and J 4 bases; nucleotides not matched to a gene: 1. The CDR3 consists of 14 residues. Germline CDR1 and CDR2: LNHNV and YYDKDF (reference sequence). Drawing the rest from reference TRBV15 and TRBJ1-3, the complete variable domain is DAMVIQNPRYQVTQFGKPVTLSCSQTLNHNVMYWYQQKSSQAPKLLFHYYDKDFNNEADTPDNFQSRRPNTSFCFLDIRSPGLGDTAMYLCATSRDRGGNTIYFGEGSWLTVV.

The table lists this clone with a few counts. CDR3 region: CASSQQGAGGYTF. In nucleotides, the CDR3 is TGTGCCAGCAGCCAACAGGGAGCGGGGGGCTACACCTTC. The V call is TRBV2, the J call TRBJ1-2; D is perhaps TRBD1 (6 bases). V dropped 6 bases and J dropped 8 bases, with 16 bases sitting between them. The CDR3 has 13 residues. Germline values: CDR1 SNHLY, CDR2 FYNNEI.

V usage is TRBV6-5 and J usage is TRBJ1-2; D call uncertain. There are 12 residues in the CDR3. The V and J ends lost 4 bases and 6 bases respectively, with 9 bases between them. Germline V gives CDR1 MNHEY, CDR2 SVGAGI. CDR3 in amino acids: CASSSGNNGYTF. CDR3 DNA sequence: TGTGCCAGCAGTTCGGGGAATAATGGCTACACCTTC.

CDR3 coding DNA: TGTGCCAGCAGTTCTGACAGGAGCAATCAGCCCCAGCATTTT. Its protein is CASSSDRSNQPQHF. V gene TRBV6-1 combines with J gene TRBJ1-5; D is perhaps TRBD1 (6 bases). From germline, CDR1 is MNHNS and CDR2 SASEGT. V lost 5 bases and J lost 1, with 9 bases in between. The CDR3 runs to 14 residues.

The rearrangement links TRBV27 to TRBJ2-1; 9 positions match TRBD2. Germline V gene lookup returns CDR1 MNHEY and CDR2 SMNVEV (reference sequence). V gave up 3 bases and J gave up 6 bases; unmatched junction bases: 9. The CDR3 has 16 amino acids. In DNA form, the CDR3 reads TGTGCCAGCAGTTTTTCGTCGGGCGGGAGGGCCAATGAGCAGTTCTTC. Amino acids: CASSFSSGGRANEQFF.

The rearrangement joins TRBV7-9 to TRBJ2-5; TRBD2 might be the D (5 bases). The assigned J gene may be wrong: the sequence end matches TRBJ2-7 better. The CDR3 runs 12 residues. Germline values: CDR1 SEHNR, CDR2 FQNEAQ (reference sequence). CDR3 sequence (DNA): TGTGCCAGCAGCCATGACTACTACGAGCAGTACTTC. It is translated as CASSHDYYEQYF.